The present TCR beta chain was sequenced within a study of cytomegalovirus exposure and HLA in healthy donors (dated by TCRdb to 2015 to 2018). About the full investigation: An earlier analysis of some 550 of the donors reported roughly 300 Gb of sequence data and some 120 million unique TCR beta sequences from about 180 million T cells. To predict cytomegalovirus infection status, the study combined high-throughput TCR immunosequencing, statistical association of individual TCRs with disease status, and machine learning. Rather than drawing on any new phenotypic data, the later analysis identified candidate immune exposures from TCR beta sequences and the way those sequences occurred across donors. A later genetic analysis used genome-wide SNP genotypes for about three fifths of the 666 donors, treating that subset as a discovery cohort. The study used immunosequencing to profile the T cell repertoires of 666 subjects and linked those repertoires to cytomegalovirus serostatus. Among the roughly 400 genotyped donors, more than 70% belonged to the genetic ancestry cluster associated with self-reported Caucasian donors. Every repertoire in the discovery cohort had been generated on one and the same sequencing platform. A handful of DR-DQ haplotypes were handled as single units for association and clustering because linkage in the cohort was strong. An earlier analysis of approximately 500 of the donors applied high-throughput TCR beta sequencing to assess whether each TCR beta V gene segment acted as functional or pseudogenic. Along with the roughly 670-subject first cohort, a separate validation cohort of over a hundred different subjects was used. HLA typing included class I and class II loci at four-digit resolution. A later analysis re-examined previously published TCR beta repertoires from 600 to 700 donors and added high-resolution HLA genotyping to investigate patterns of TCR occurrence. Donor age, sex, ethnicity and CMV serostatus were compiled together with the repertoire data. The study aimed to test whether signatures of past pathogen exposure could be identified by cataloging public T cell receptors. Typing coverage differed by locus: A, B, C, DRB1 and DQB1 were typed in roughly 629-640 donors, DQA1 in roughly 500, DPA1 in approximately 610, and DPB1 in approximately 450. Across approximately 400 genotyped donors of the cohort, an average of 235,054 unique TCR beta nucleotide sequences per donor were sequenced, and approximately 17% of those sequences were non-productive. An early release covering more than 500 HLA-typed donors comprised about 310 gigabases of sequencing data and roughly 85 million unique TCR sequences. Points the paper makes about the study in general: Cytomegalovirus status was reported to be diagnosed by the classifier with high specificity and sensitivity in both the original and validation cohorts. According to a later analysis, TCR association rates differed among HLA loci, with DRB1 alleles showing the most associated TCRs and HLA-C alleles showing the fewest. Because some donors lacked HLA typing at each locus, the association tests relied only on the typed subset. A later analysis found that most CMV-associated TCR beta chains appeared HLA-restricted, with HLA associations seemingly driven largely by CMV exposure. Specific HLA alleles were associated with 16,951 TCR beta sequences at a false discovery rate of 0.05 in a later analysis. A later genetic analysis reported fewer N-insertions in productive TCRs among donors in an Asian-associated ancestry cluster than the roughly 620-donor mean. Correlated functional status among segregating V segments might reflect linkage disequilibrium, but an unknown experimental factor could not be ruled out. In a later analysis, HLA-associated TCR beta chains showed more clonal expansion and lower generation probabilities than non-associated chains that were equally common. Broadly in line with IMGT annotations, most TCR beta V segments showed up in productive rearrangements about 87% or about 30% of the time in an earlier analysis of around 600 of the donors. The cohort was sequenced for TCR beta chains only, and without alpha or paired-chain data the features that could be detected were limited. A group of highly shared sequence variants was considered likely to be a technical artifact of the sequencing pipeline. Roughly uniform sequencing depth across donors was assumed in presence/absence analyses, although this assumption may not hold. In a later genetic analysis, a missense DCLRE1C variant was associated with V-gene and J-gene trimming of TCR beta chains, and the association was replicated in an independent cohort. Because the 87-base-pair reads could not distinguish some IMGT-functional V segments, including TRBV6-2 and TRBV6-3, those segments were excluded. Because counts were too low, around 17 rarely observed V segments, including chromosome 9 orphons, were left out of the earlier analysis of 587 of the donors. A few of the identified cytomegalovirus-associated TCR beta chains were confirmed in vitro to be specific for cytomegalovirus antigens. When HLA alleles, especially DR and DQ, strongly co-occurred, TCR associations were difficult to assign to individual alleles. The only immune exposure information available for the cohort was CMV serostatus. A later analysis reported that several top co-occurrence clusters appeared linked to parvovirus B19, influenza, CMV and Epstein-Barr virus. A further reported finding was that TCR beta sequences accurately predicted the HLA-A and HLA-B alleles for most subjects in the first cohort. In the study, some 180 TCR beta chains were listed as associated with cytomegalovirus. According to the authors, the approach could potentially be generalized to other disease states and immunological phenotypes. Most TCR sequences were observed very rarely across donors, whereas some public TCRs were present in many individuals.

This clone was detected ten times or more. The antigen it recognizes is unknown. Base quality data are lacking; no much larger clone is found one base away. The CDR3 holds 14 amino acids from the cysteine to the phenylalanine. This entry keeps only the CDR3 DNA: 42 bases, framed from base 1. V is shortened by 4 bases, J by 7 bases, and the region joining them spans 17 bases. Per the germline V gene, SNHLY is the CDR1 and FYNNEI is the CDR2. The method was the immunoSEQ multiplex PCR assay. For the multiplex PCR, a mixture combining 60 forward primers for TCR Vbeta segments and 13 reverse primers for TCR Jbeta segments was used. The CDR3 region of rearranged TCR beta genes was amplified from genomic DNA by a multiplex PCR assay. Amplified TCR beta libraries were sequenced as 87-base-pair reads on the Illumina HiSeq System. In the source study's methods: A later analysis tallied 75 million to 85 million unique TCR beta chains across the approximately 670 repertoires, and some 10 million of those chains were shared by two or more donors. A nearest-neighbor algorithm error-corrected the raw reads and collapsed the reads into unique sequences, merging closely related sequences to remove PCR and sequencing errors. V, D and J gene segments were assigned by aligning CDR3 sequences to IMGT reference sequences. Each retained sequence needed at least a six-nucleotide match to both a V gene segment and a J gene segment. A rearrangement was called productive if the CDR3 had no stop codons and remained in frame with V and J, and every other rearrangement was called non-productive. CDR3 was defined according to IMGT convention as the region running from the second conserved V-encoded cysteine to the conserved J-encoded phenylalanine. In an earlier analysis of more than 550 of the donors, sequences lacking an unambiguous match to a single V gene segment were excluded. In an earlier analysis of around 590 of the donors, a V segment was called functional when productive rearrangements were above 56.7%, and segregating when the standard deviation between donors exceeded 5%. A statistical classification framework was built to diagnose cytomegalovirus status from the catalog of TCR beta chain sequences. A later analysis assigned V and J genes by comparing TCR nucleotide sequences with IMGT/GENE-DB human TR gene sequences. Using the TCRdist pipeline, a later analysis assigned CDR3 sequences along with most-parsimonious VDJ recombination scenarios. In a later analysis, every TCR beta chain was defined by the combination of its CDR3 amino acid sequence and its V-gene family, and reads without a unique V-gene family were dropped. As a way to deal with suspected cross-contamination and a sequencing artifact, a later analysis dropped nearly 600 nucleotide sequences that were highly shared and had low generation probability. For each public chain, a later analysis derived a clonal expansion index from normalized ranks of inferred template counts within each repertoire. In a later analysis, generation probabilities were computed with a VDJ recombination model fitted to out-of-frame rearrangements, and the resulting probabilities were checked against IGoR. In a later analysis, hypergeometric tests were used to score TCR-TCR, TCR-HLA and TCR-CMV co-occurrence, with a repertoire-size bias correction applied to TCR pairs. To estimate false discovery rates, a later analysis permuted the HLA or CMV assignments 20 times. In a later analysis, co-occurring TCRs were grouped using DBSCAN, with TCRdist sequence similarity added in when clustering inside HLA-allele-positive subsets. Repertoires with fewer than 30,000 or more than 120,000 public chains were left out of co-occurrence clustering, as were about 5 repertoires with anomalous nucleotide sharing. TCRdb holds this immuneACCESS table with in-frame rearrangements only. Some clones are missing; in checked studies, unresolved V genes explain under half, and the rest has no known cause. V, J and clone size were drawn from that table, and D and trimming were deduced from the DNA. Recorded for this sample are under 150,000 clones; roughly 79% of them occurred a single time. The ten largest clones capture 3.1% of the sample.

In total, roughly 670 healthy bone marrow donors made up the cohort. At the time of sampling, all cohort members were nominally healthy, though unrecorded immune exposures were likely present. The donor tested CMV seronegative, placing the donor among the 350 to 400 seronegative members of the cohort. A peripheral blood sample was provided by each donor, and peripheral blood mononuclear cells were used for TCR beta sequencing. The Qiagen DNeasy Blood Extraction Kit was used to extract genomic DNA from the blood cell samples. This clonotype was obtained from a man aged 25 to 40 in good health and CMV-seronegative. In this chain, TRBV2 is recombined with TRBJ2-7; matching of 7 bases hints at TRBD2 as the D gene. Sequencing was performed on PBMCs. CDR3 protein: CASSALAGAGEQYF. The DNA sequence is given as TGTGCCAGCAGTGCACTCGCGGGGGCTGGGGAGCAGTACTTC. The CDR3 plus the reference TRBV2 and TRBJ2-7 genes for the other parts give the full variable domain: EPEVTQTPSHQVTQMGQEVILRCVPISNHLYFYWYRQILGQKVEFLVSFYNNEISEKSEIFDDQFSVERPDGSNFTLKIRSTKLEDSAMYFCASSALAGAGEQYFGPGTRLTVT.